Included here is one TCR beta chain sequence, with context. Its antigen is currently unknown. This entry belongs to a study of T cells expressing NK-cell markers. Study-level information: Sorted CD3+CD56+NKG2C+, CD3+CD56+NKG2C- and CD3+CD56-NKG2C+ T cells supplied TCR beta repertoires.

The CDR3 has 16 residues. The cDNA for TCR beta came from 5'RACE template switching with UMIs. TCRdb reprocessed the 5' RACE reads, with one entry per CDR3 protein and no DNA. This listing includes about 150,000 distinct CDR3 sequences. General study points: These clonotypes, the leaders elsewhere, also led the CD3+CD56-NKG2C+ fraction in a handful of donors. NKG2C+ dominant clonotype frequencies in more than 5 donors were about 1.0-7.5% of CD8+ T cells.

Material for sequencing was blood T cells: a sorted CD56 or NKG2C T cell subset, CD4+ or CD8+ T cells, or bulk PBMC T cells (not recorded which). The source of this sequence is a woman aged 45-65 years in good health. The genes are TRBV21-1 and TRBJ2-1; TCRdb designates TRBD2, a call that cannot be tested without DNA. TRBV21-1 is listed as a pseudogene. CDR3: CASSKRKATVYNEQFF.